Sequencing of this TCR beta chain was carried out in a study of CD8 T cells in Susac syndrome. Study outcomes and limitations: Only a relatively small number of individuals were included in the TCR sequencing and HLA analysis.

In germline, CDR1 is MNHEY, CDR2 SVGEGT. Trimming stripped 7 bases from V and 2 bases from J, with 11 bases between. The CDR3 covers 13 residues. The CD8+ and CD4+ T cells were negatively isolated, with the TEMRA cells enriched by FACS. For this clonotype: The antigen remains unidentified.

The RNA input was 0.5 to 1 ug, and it was reverse transcribed with random hexamers. MiXCR was run by TCRdb on the immunoSEQ multiplex PCR reads, yielding one entry per CDR3 protein. Of 71,000 or so distinct CDR3 sequences in the sample, 90% to 95% were seen once. The sequenced sample consisted of CD4+ T cells from PBMCs. The chain couples TRBV6-2 or TRBV6-3 to TRBJ1-2, with D perhaps TRBD1 (6 bases). The sequence was collected from a human donor with Susac syndrome. The CDR3 nucleotides are TGTGCCAGCAAGTCGGACAGAAACTATGGCTACACCTTC. As protein: CASKSDRNYGYTF.